The source of this TCR beta chain is a study of OX40 agonist ivuxolimab in advanced cancers. On the study more broadly: The eligibility criteria allowed prior anti-PD-1, anti-PD-L1 or anti-CTLA-4 therapy, and about 40% had some.

Germline V lookup: CDR1 SGHTA, CDR2 FQGNSA. V lost 1 base to trimming and J lost 4 bases, with 13 bases between them. There are 15 residues in the CDR3. Data came from immunoSEQ multiplex PCR; TCRdb stores just in-frame clones and leaves some out. The sample holds 60,000 to 65,000 clones, 80% to 90% seen once. J is TRBJ1-1 and V is TRBV7-2, with D possibly TRBD1 on 5 matching bases. This clonotype was obtained from an adult with an advanced solid tumor such as melanoma, head and neck, liver or kidney cancer. This specimen consisted of CD4+ or CD8+ T cells sorted from blood, obtained in a trial of the OX40 agonist ivuxolimab. CDR3 nucleotides: TGTGCCAGCAGCTTAGGGCGGCAGGGAGGCACTGAAGCTTTCTTT. Residues: CASSLGRQGGTEAFF.